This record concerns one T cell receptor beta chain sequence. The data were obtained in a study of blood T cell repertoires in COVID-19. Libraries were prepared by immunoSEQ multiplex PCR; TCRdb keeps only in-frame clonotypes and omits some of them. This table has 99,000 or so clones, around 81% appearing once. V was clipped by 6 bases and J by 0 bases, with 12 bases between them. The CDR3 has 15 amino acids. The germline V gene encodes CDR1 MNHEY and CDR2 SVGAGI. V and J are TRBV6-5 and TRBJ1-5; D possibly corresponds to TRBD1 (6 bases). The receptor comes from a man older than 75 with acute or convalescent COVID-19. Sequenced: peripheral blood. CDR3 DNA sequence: TGTGCCAGCAGGGCCGGACAGATTAGCAATCAGCCCCAGCATTTT. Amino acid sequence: CASRAGQISNQPQHF.